Listed here are 9 T cell receptor beta chains from one sample, sequenced in a study of blood T cell repertoires in COVID-19. Sequenced by immunoSEQ multiplex PCR; TCRdb stores in-frame clones only, minus some. The sample yields 200,000 or so clones, roughly 90% seen once. Sequenced: peripheral blood. These receptors were obtained from a man over 45 with COVID-19, enrolled during active disease.

This clone was picked up a small number of times. V and J are TRBV7-6 and TRBJ2-1; 8 bases align to TRBD2. CDR3 length: 15 amino acids. Germline values: CDR1 SGHVS, CDR2 FNYEAQ. The V and J ends lost 0 bases and 8 bases, in that order; junction bases with no gene match: 6. CDR3 amino acids: CASSLAVSGRDEQFF. For the CDR3, the DNA is TGTGCCAGCAGCTTAGCGGTGAGCGGGAGAGATGAGCAGTTCTTC.

The chain uses TRBV18 and TRBJ2-1, with 9 bases matching TRBD2. The ends lost 3 bases at V and 9 bases at J; junction bases unmatched: 12. The CDR3 is 16 residues long. CDR1 is KGHSH and CDR2 is LQKENI in the germline V gene. Written as DNA, the CDR3 is TGTGCCAGCTCACCGCCGACCAGCGGGGGGCAGGGTGAGCAGTTCTTC. Translating gives CASSPPTSGGQGEQFF.

The chain couples TRBV2 to TRBJ2-3; TRBD2 aligns across 8 bases. J gave up 2 bases and V 2 bases, and 3 bases lay outside the gene matches. This CDR3 is 15 amino acids long. From germline, CDR1 is SNHLY and CDR2 FYNNEI. CDR3 sequence (DNA): TGTGCCAGCAGTGAAAGACTAGCGTTCACAGATACGCAGTATTTT. Protein sequence: CASSERLAFTDTQYF.

The chain recombines TRBV27 with TRBJ1-1; no firm D call. Per the germline V gene, CDR1 is MNHEY and CDR2 is SMNVEV (reference sequence). CDR3 size: 15 residues. Between the trimmed V and J ends, which lost 6 bases and 2 bases, there was a span of 16 bases. Here the CDR3 DNA reads TGTGCCAGCAGAATATCTATGGCAGGAAACACTGAAGCTTTCTTT. Encoded protein: CASRISMAGNTEAFF.

The chain has TRBV5-1 and TRBJ2-5, with 10 positions matching TRBD1. There are 15 residues in the CDR3. CDR1 SGHRS and CDR2 YFSETQ come from the germline V gene. After removal of 4 bases from V and 2 bases from J, the junction contained 5 bases not matched to a gene. The CDR3 is CASSRGTGEQETQYF. The CDR3 DNA reads TGCGCCAGCAGCCGGGGGACAGGGGAACAAGAGACCCAGTACTTC.

To note about this clone: This sample includes further DNA sequences coding for the same CDR3. Here the CDR3 DNA reads TGTGCCAGCAGCTTAGTGGCGGGGGCTAATGAAAAACTGTTTTTT. Translated, it gives CASSLVAGANEKLFF. The rearrangement uses TRBV7-9 and TRBJ1-4; D is possibly TRBD1 (5 bases). Trimming took off 1 base at V and 3 bases at J, with 9 bases between the two ends. CDR3 length: 15 residues. From germline, CDR1 is SEHNR and CDR2 FQNEAQ (reference sequence).

This chain connects TRBV7-9 to TRBJ2-7; 8 positions match TRBD1. The germline CDR1 and CDR2 sequences are SEHNR and FQNEAQ (reference sequence). V lost 2 bases and J lost 1; bases outside the gene matches: 7. The CDR3 loop spans 16 amino acids. The CDR3 spells CASSLYGTGDSYEQYF. Here the CDR3 DNA reads TGTGCCAGCAGCTTATACGGGACAGGTGATTCCTACGAGCAGTACTTC. The full variable domain, its missing parts supplied by reference TRBV7-9 and TRBJ2-7, is DTGVSQNPRHKITKRGQNVTFRCDPISEHNRLYWYRQTLGQGPEFLTYFQNEAQLEKSRLLSDRFSAERPKGSFSTLEIQRTEQGDSAMYLCASSLYGTGDSYEQYFGPGTRLTVT.

In its sample, this clone was seen a few times. The chain carries TRBV3-1 (or the pseudogene TRBV3-2) and TRBJ1-5, with D hard to call. CDR1 LGHDT and CDR2 YNNKEL come from the germline V gene (reference sequence). The V and J ends lost 0 bases and 0 bases respectively, with 6 bases between them. CDR3 length equals 15 residues. As DNA, the CDR3 is TGTGCCAGCAGCCAAGATCGTTATAGCAATCAGCCCCAGCATTTT. Amino acid sequence: CASSQDRYSNQPQHF.

The chain links TRBV7-3 to TRBJ2-1; weak D call: TRBD2 (5 bases). In germline, CDR1 is SGHTA, CDR2 FQGTGA. The CDR3 runs to 15 residues. V was cut by 2 bases and J by 4 bases, with 12 bases left in between. The CDR3: CASSLGGGKYNEQFF. The DNA for the CDR3 is TGTGCCAGCAGCTTAGGCGGAGGAAAATACAATGAGCAGTTCTTC. Full variable domain (outside the CDR3, taken from reference TRBV7-3 and TRBJ2-1): GAGVSQTPSNKVTEKGKYVELRCDPISGHTALYWYRQSLGQGPEFLIYFQGTGAADDSGLPNDRFFAVRPEGSVSTLKIQRTERGDSAVYLCASSLGGGKYNEQFFGPGTRLTVL.